A single sample gave rise to the 10 T cell receptor beta chains below, sequenced in a study of spatial heterogeneity in lung cancer. Time point given: blood at routine non-recurrence follow-up after resection. Extraction of whole RNA from tumor, nontumor lung or frozen PBMC preceded unsorted sequencing. Via MiXCR, TCRdb re-called the 5' RACE reads, giving one row per CDR3 protein. The data contain around 30,000 distinct CDR3 sequences, 6% of them singletons. This material consisted of PBMCs, taken at follow-up. The receptor set was obtained from a male donor with early-stage non-small cell lung cancer.

This clonotype occurred many times. The rearrangement links TRBV5-1 to TRBJ2-3; 11 bases map to TRBD2. This CDR3 is built from 16 residues. Looked up from germline, CDR1 is SGHRS and CDR2 is YFSETQ. Germline trimming cut 0 bases from V and 3 bases from J; bases unmatched to any gene: 3. CDR3 DNA sequence: TGCGCCAGCAGCTTGGGACTAGCGGGGTTAACAGATACGCAGTATTTT. Protein: CASSLGLAGLTDTQYF. The full variable domain, rest sourced from reference TRBV5-1 and TRBJ2-3, is KAGVTQTPRYLIKTRGQQVTLSCSPISGHRSVSWYQQTPGQGLQFLFEYFSETQRNKGNFPGRFSGRQFSNSRSEMNVSTLELGDSALYLCASSLGLAGLTDTQYFGPGTRLTVL.

This clonotype was seen at least ten times. The V gene is TRBV7-8, the J gene TRBJ1-2; 11 bases map to TRBD1. The junction had 9 bases not matched to a gene; V was cut back by 4 bases and J by 8 bases. This CDR3 comprises 15 residues. Germline V lookup: CDR1 SGHVS, CDR2 FQNEAQ. Here the CDR3 DNA reads TGTGCCAGCAGCTCATCCCCGGGACAGGGGGTCGGCTACACCTTC. Translation: CASSSSPGQGVGYTF.

This clonotype occurred many times. The V call is TRBV10-3, the J call TRBJ2-2; D is ambiguous. Germline CDR1 ENHRY, CDR2 SYGVKD. V was cut by 4 bases and J by 4 bases, with 10 bases left in between. The CDR3 consists of 14 residues. The CDR3 DNA reads TGTGCCATCAGTGGAATTCCGTCCACCGGGGAGCTGTTTTTT. Amino acids: CAISGIPSTGELFF.

J is TRBJ2-6 and V is TRBV19, with 7 nucleotides matching TRBD1. CDR3 length equals 16 residues. Germline V gene data show CDR1 as LNHDA and CDR2 as SQIVND (reference sequence). The V gene end was trimmed by 1 base and the J gene end by 4 bases; junction bases not matched to a gene: 4. The CDR3 is CASSIVGGSGANVLTF. The CDR3 DNA is TGTGCCAGTAGTATAGTAGGGGGCTCAGGGGCCAACGTCCTGACTTTC.

This clonotype was recorded at least ten times. Written as DNA, the CDR3 is TGTGCCAGCAGTCCGGGACAGGGAGGTGGGGCCAACGTCCTGACTTTC. This sequence encodes CASSPGQGGGANVLTF. The gene calls are TRBV2 and TRBJ2-6; 9 bases map to TRBD1. J was trimmed by 3 bases and V by 5 bases; bases with no gene match: 5. CDR1 and CDR2 (germline): SNHLY, FYNNEI. This CDR3 contains 16 residues.

DNA of the CDR3: TGTGCCAGCAGTACATCGTCCGGGAACTATGGCTACACCTTC. Translation gives CASSTSSGNYGYTF. This rearrangement joins TRBV6-4 to TRBJ1-2; unclear D gene. Trimming left V 5 bases short and J 2 bases short, with 12 bases between. The CDR3 length is 14 residues. Germline V gene lookup returns CDR1 MRHNA and CDR2 SNTAGT.

The rearrangement links TRBV7-9 to TRBJ2-1; 10 nucleotides match TRBD2. V was clipped by 2 bases and J by 4 bases; unmatched bases: 8. This CDR3 is built from 17 residues. Germline V lookup: CDR1 SEHNR, CDR2 FQNEAQ (reference sequence). DNA for the CDR3: TGTGCCAGCAGCTTAAAAGGGGGACTAGCGTCTTACAATGAGCAGTTCTTC. Protein sequence: CASSLKGGLASYNEQFF.

This clonotype was observed a handful of times. This sequence joins TRBV6-4 and TRBJ2-2, with D unclear. Trimming pared 4 bases from V and 1 base from J, leaving 4 bases between. The CDR3 has 13 amino acids. Germline CDR1 and CDR2: MRHNA and SNTAGT. In DNA, the CDR3 is TGTGCCAGCAGTGTTAGGAACACCGGGGAGCTGTTTTTT. The encoded protein is CASSVRNTGELFF.

This clonotype showed up many times. This chain's CDR3 is CATSGTGTGWQPQHF. CDR3 DNA: TGTGCCACCAGTGGGACAGGGACTGGTTGGCAGCCCCAGCATTTT. J is TRBJ1-5 and V is TRBV24-1; 8 bases match TRBD1. Unmatched junction bases numbered 9, after V lost 5 bases and J lost 7 bases. Germline CDR1 is KGHDR and CDR2 is SFDVKD. The CDR3 sequence is 15 residues long.

This clonotype was recorded many times. The chain joins TRBV6-5 to TRBJ1-3, with D perhaps matching TRBD1 (6 bases). Trimming stripped 0 bases from V and 6 bases from J, with 12 bases between. Germline loops: CDR1 MNHEY, CDR2 SVGAGI. This CDR3 contains 15 residues. DNA for the CDR3: TGTGCCAGCAGTTACTCACAGGGAGGGGTAAACACCATATATTTT. Translation gives CASSYSQGGVNTIYF.